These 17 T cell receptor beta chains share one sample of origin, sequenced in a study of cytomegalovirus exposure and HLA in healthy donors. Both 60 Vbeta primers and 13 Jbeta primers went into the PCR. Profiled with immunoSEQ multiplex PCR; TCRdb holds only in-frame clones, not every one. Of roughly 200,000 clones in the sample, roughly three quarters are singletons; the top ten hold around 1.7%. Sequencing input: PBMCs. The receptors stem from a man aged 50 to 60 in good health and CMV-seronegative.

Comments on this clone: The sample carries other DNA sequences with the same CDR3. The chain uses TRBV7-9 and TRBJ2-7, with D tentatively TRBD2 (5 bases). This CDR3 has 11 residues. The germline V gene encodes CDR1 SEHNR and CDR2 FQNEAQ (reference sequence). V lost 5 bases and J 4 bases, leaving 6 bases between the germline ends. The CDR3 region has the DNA TGTGCCAGCAGCCGAGGGTACGAGCAGTACTTC. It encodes CASSRGYEQYF.

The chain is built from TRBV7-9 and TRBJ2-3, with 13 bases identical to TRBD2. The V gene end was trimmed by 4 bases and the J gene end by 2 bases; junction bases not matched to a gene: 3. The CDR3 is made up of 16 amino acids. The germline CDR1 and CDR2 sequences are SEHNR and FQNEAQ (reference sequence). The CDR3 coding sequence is TGTGCCAGCAGCTGGGGACTAGCGGGAAACACAGATACGCAGTATTTT. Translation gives CASSWGLAGNTDTQYF. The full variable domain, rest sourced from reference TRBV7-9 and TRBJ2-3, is DTGVSQNPRHKITKRGQNVTFRCDPISEHNRLYWYRQTLGQGPEFLTYFQNEAQLEKSRLLSDRFSAERPKGSFSTLEIQRTEQGDSAMYLCASSWGLAGNTDTQYFGPGTRLTVL.

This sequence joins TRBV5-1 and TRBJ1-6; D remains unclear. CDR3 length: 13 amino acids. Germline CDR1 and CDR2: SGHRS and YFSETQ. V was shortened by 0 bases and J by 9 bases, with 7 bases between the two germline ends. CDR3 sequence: CASSLGAPSPLHF. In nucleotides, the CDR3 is TGCGCCAGCAGCTTGGGGGCCCCTTCACCCCTCCACTTT. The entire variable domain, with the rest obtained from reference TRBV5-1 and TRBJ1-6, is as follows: KAGVTQTPRYLIKTRGQQVTLSCSPISGHRSVSWYQQTPGQGLQFLFEYFSETQRNKGNFPGRFSGRQFSNSRSEMNVSTLELGDSALYLCASSLGAPSPLHFGNGTRLTVT.

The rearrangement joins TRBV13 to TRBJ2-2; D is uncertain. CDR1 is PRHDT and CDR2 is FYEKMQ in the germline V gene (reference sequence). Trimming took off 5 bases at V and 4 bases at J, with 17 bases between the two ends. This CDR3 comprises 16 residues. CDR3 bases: TGTGCCAGCAGCACGAGAACAGATCTGGGCACCGGGGAGCTGTTTTTT. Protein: CASSTRTDLGTGELFF.

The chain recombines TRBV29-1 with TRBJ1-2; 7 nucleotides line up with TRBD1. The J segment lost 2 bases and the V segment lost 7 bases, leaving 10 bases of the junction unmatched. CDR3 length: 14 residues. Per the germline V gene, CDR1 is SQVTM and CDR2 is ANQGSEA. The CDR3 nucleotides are TGCAGCGCCAGCCCAATGACAGGGAACTATGGCTACACCTTC. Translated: CSASPMTGNYGYTF.

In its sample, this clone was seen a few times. The CDR3 region has the DNA TGTGCCAGCAGTTCCCCCGGGACAGGGACCTACGAGCAGTACTTC. Translated, it gives CASSSPGTGTYEQYF. The V and J genes are TRBV6-5 and TRBJ2-5; 9 bases match TRBD1. Matching the DNA end better, TRBJ2-7 makes the J call doubtful. This CDR3 is built from 15 residues. Germline lookup yields CDR1 MNHEY and CDR2 SVGAGI.

CDR3 region: CASSSGQGNYGYTF. In nucleotides, the CDR3 is TGTGCCAGCAGCTCGGGACAGGGAAACTATGGCTACACCTTC. The J gene is TRBJ1-2, the V gene TRBV7-3; 9 nucleotides agree with TRBD1. There are 14 residues in the CDR3. Germline assignment: CDR1 SGHTA and CDR2 FQGTGA. V lost 4 bases and J lost 2; bases outside the gene matches: 2.

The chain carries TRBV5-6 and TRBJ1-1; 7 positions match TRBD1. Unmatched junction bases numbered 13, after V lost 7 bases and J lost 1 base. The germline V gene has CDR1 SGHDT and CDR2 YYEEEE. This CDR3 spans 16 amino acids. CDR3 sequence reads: CASLVRGNDWNTEAFF. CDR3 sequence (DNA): TGTGCCAGCCTCGTCAGGGGGAATGATTGGAACACTGAAGCTTTCTTT. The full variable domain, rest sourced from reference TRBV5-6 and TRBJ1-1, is DAGVTQSPTHLIKTRGQQVTLRCSPKSGHDTVSWYQQALGQGPQFIFQYYEEEERQRGNFPDRFSGHQFPNYSSELNVNALLLGDSALYLCASLVRGNDWNTEAFFGQGTRLTVV.

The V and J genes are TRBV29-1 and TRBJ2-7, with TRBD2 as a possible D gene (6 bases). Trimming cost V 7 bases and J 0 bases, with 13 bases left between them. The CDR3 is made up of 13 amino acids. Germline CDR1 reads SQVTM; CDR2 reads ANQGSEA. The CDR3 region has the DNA TGCAGCGCTCGGGGCGGGGCCTCCTACGAGCAGTACTTC. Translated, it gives CSARGGASYEQYF.

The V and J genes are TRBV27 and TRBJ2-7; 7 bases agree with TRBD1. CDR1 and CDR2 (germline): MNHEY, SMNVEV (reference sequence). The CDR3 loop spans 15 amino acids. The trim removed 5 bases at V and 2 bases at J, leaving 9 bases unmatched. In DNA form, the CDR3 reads TGTGCCAGCAGTCCCTTCGACAGGGCAGCCTACGAGCAGTACTTC. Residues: CASSPFDRAAYEQYF.

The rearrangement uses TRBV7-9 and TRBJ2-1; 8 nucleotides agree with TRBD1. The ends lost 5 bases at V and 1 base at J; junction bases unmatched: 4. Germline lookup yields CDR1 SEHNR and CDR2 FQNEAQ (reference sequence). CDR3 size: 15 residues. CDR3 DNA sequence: TGTGCCAGCAGCCCAACAGGGGGTTCCTACAATGAGCAGTTCTTC. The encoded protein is CASSPTGGSYNEQFF.

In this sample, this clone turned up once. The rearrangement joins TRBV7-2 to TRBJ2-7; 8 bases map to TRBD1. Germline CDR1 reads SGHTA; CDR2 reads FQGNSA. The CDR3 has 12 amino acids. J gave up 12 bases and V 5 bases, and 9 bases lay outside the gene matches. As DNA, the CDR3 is TGTGCCAGCAGCCCGGACAGGGAGAAGCGGTACTTC. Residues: CASSPDREKRYF.

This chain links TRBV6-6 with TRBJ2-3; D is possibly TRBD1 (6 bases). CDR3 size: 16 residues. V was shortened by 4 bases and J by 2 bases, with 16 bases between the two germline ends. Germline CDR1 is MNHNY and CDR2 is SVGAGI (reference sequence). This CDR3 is CASSFQQGGDTDTQYF. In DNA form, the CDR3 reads TGTGCCAGCAGTTTCCAACAGGGTGGGGACACAGATACGCAGTATTTT.

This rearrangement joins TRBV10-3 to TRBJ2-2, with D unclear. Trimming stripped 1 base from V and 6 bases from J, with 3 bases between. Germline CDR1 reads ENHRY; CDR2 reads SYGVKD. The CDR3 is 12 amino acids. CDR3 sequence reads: CAISEFAGELFF. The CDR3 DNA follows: TGTGCCATCAGTGAGTTCGCCGGGGAGCTGTTTTTT.

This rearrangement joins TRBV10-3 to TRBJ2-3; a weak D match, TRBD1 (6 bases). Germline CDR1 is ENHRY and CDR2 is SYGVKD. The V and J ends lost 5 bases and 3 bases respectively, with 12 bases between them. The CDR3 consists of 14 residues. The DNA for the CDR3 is TGTGCCATCAGTCAGGGGCGAGTGACAGATACGCAGTATTTT. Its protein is CAISQGRVTDTQYF.

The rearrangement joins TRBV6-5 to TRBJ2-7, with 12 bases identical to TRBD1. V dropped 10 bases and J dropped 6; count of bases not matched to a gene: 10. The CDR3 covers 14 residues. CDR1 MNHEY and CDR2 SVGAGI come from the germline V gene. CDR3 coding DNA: TGTGCCATCTGGCGGGGACAGGGGGCTTCCGAGCAGTACTTC. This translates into CAIWRGQGASEQYF.

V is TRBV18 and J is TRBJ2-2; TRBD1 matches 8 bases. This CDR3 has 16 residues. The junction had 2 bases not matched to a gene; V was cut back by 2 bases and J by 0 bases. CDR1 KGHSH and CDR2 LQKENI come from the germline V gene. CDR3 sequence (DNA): TGTGCCAGCTCACCAAGGACAGGGCCGAACACCGGGGAGCTGTTTTTT. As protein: CASSPRTGPNTGELFF.